This TCR beta chain was obtained from a study of T cells in Graves' hyperthyroidism and ophthalmopathy (dated by TCRdb to the late 2010s). The study in broad terms: Peripheral blood samples were taken at initial diagnosis, before any treatment was given. To identify distinguishing TCR V-J signatures, a discovery cohort of about 100 patients was used, comprising 40 to 45 with Graves' ophthalmopathy and around 57 with stable Graves' hyperthyroidism. Prospective prediction of ophthalmopathy was tested in an independent validation cohort of 18 to 20 hyperthyroidism patients and 17 patients who later progressed to ophthalmopathy. The 100 discovery patients were divided at random into training and test sets in a 7:3 ratio. In addition, the study compared T-cell repertoires in thyroid tissue and in blood from several Graves' hyperthyroidism patients. Following sampling, methimazole starting at 30 mg daily was given to hyperthyroidism patients, and high-dose intravenous methylprednisolone was given to ophthalmopathy patients. According to the paper, TCR Vbeta CDR3 sequencing was carried out on over 130 peripheral blood samples, which came from approximately 41 ophthalmopathy, under 85 hyperthyroidism and approximately 17 progressor patients. What the research found in general, with its limitations: Most expanded thyroid clonotypes (frequency above 0.001) were also detected in blood, suggesting blood repertoires may reflect thyroid immune responses. A 13 V-J signature model separated ophthalmopathy from stable hyperthyroidism, with about 90% sensitivity and around 84% specificity in cross-validation and 80%/75% in testing. No statistical method was used to set the sample size in advance, and investigators knew the group allocation. In validation, the model predicted progression to ophthalmopathy a median of roughly 6.1 months before onset, with roughly 68% sensitivity and 72.22% specificity.

Stable Graves' hyperthyroidism was defined as no progression to ophthalmopathy during 18 months of follow-up. Hyperthyroidism patients were newly diagnosed, had a disease duration of under 2 months, and were aged 18 to 65 years. Exclusion was applied to patients with uncontrolled infections, other autoimmune diseases, pregnancy or lactation. Diagnoses relied on clinical symptoms, serum thyroxine and TRAb, thyroid ultrasound and orbital computed tomography. Ficoll-Paque density gradient centrifugation was used to isolate PBMCs from about 9.4 ml of fresh peripheral blood. Trizol reagent was used to extract total RNA, and RNA quality was then checked on an Agilent 2100 Bioanalyzer. This clonotype was recorded at least ten times. The antigen it binds to is not known. Per-base qualities were not stored, and no clone one base away is much larger. Amplification of TCR beta CDR3 regions was carried out from RNA transcripts. The first round of RT-PCR for the TCR CDR3 was performed with the HTBI primer set and the Qiagen OneStep RT-PCR kit. Libraries were constructed in a second round of multiplex PCR, after which size selection and purification were performed. Sequencing of the libraries was done on an Illumina HiSeq2000 using paired-end 100 bp reads. The authors' analysis ran thus. SOAPnuke was used to process the raw data, throwing out any read that contained adapters or uncalled bases, had a mean Phred below 15, or lacked an exact constant-primer or identifier match. COPE v1.2.5 was used to merge the high-quality paired reads, and each unique nucleotide sequence was defined as a clonotype. Clonotypes were aligned to IMGT TRBV, TRBD and TRBJ reference segments using MiTCR v1.1. The analysis included only V-J combinations with a frequency above 0.0001, which together covered roughly 99% of the repertoires. The TCS score was defined as the ratio of F50 (clonal expansion) to E x V (chaos), calculated using BLOSUM62-based TCRdist between CDR3 peptides within each V-J. Welch's t-statistics and random forest reduced roughly 540 V-J features to roughly 13, which were used in a naive Bayes classifier (R e1071). Using fastp trimming at Q25 and MiXCR clonotype assembly, TCRdb reanalyzed the public sequencing data and kept in-frame beta chains. CDR3 protein sequences are deduplicated, and each keeps its most common genes and DNA. Clone size and V and J calls follow TCRdb, not the original study. In all, the sample holds approximately 510,000 distinct CDR3 sequences, and about 20% of those were seen once. The ten largest make up about 30% of the sample.

The clonotype was recovered from a young man with Graves' hyperthyroidism. Sequenced material: blood.

The DNA reads TGTGCCAGCAGTCTCACCATTGGCGCAGGCCGAAACACTGAAGCTTTCTTT. It translates to CASSLTIGAGRNTEAFF. The V gene is TRBV28 and the J gene is TRBJ1-1; the D gene cannot be resolved reliably. V is clipped by 5 bases and J by 2 bases, and the sequence between their germline boundaries is 21 bases long. From the cysteine through the phenylalanine, the CDR3 covers 17 amino acids. Just CDR3 DNA is preserved here, 51 bases in frame from base 1. The CDR1 and CDR2 encoded by the germline V gene are MDHEN and SYDVKM.